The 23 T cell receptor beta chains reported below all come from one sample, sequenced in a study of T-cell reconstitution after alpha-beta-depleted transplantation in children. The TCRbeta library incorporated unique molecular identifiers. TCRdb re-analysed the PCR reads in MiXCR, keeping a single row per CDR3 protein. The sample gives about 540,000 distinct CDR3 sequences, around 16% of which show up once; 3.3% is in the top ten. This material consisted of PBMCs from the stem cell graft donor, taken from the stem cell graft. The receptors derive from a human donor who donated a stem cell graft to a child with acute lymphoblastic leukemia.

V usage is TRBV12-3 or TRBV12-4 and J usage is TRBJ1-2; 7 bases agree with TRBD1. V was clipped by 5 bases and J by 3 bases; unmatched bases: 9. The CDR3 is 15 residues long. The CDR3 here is CASSPTDTGDYGYTF. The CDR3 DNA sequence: TGTGCCAGCAGTCCTACTGATACAGGGGACTATGGCTACACCTTC.

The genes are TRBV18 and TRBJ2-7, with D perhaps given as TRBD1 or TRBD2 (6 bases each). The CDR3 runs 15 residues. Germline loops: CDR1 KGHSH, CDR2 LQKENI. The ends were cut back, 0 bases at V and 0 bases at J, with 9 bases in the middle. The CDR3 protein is CASSPPGGISYEQYF. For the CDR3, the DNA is TGTGCCAGCTCACCACCAGGGGGGATCTCCTACGAGCAGTACTTC.

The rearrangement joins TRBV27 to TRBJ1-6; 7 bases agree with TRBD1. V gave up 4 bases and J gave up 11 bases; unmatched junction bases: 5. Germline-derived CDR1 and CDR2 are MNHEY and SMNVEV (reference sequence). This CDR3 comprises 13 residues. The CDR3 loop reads CASSSDRRAPLHF. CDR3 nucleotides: TGTGCCAGCAGTTCGGACAGGAGGGCACCCCTCCACTTT.

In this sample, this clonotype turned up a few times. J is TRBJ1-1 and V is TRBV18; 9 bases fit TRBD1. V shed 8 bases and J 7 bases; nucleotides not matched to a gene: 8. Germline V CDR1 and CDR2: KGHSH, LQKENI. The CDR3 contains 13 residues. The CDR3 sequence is CASRLGQGDEAFF. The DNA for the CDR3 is TGTGCCAGCCGCCTGGGACAGGGTGATGAAGCTTTCTTT.

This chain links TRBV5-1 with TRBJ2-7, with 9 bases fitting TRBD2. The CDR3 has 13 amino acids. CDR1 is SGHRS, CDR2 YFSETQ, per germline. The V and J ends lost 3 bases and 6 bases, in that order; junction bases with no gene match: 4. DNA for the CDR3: TGCGCCAGCAGCTCTAGCGGGACTTTCGAGCAGTACTTC. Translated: CASSSSGTFEQYF.

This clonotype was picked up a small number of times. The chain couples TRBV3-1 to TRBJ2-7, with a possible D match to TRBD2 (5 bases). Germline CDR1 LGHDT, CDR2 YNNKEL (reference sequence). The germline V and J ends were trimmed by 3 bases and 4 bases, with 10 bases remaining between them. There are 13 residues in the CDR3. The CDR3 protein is CASSHPRGYEQYF. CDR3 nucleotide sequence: TGTGCCAGCAGCCATCCCCGGGGATACGAGCAGTACTTC.

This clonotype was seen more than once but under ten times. CDR3 residues: CASSPIPGGKPHNEQFF. CDR3 nucleotides: TGTGCCAGCAGCCCCATACCTGGCGGGAAGCCGCACAATGAGCAGTTCTTC. This chain links TRBV7-8 with TRBJ2-1; the D gene is possibly TRBD2 (6 bases). V was clipped by 5 bases and J by 5 bases, with 22 bases between them. The CDR3 loop spans 17 amino acids. The V gene's germline CDR1 is SGHVS and CDR2 FQNEAQ.

The CDR3 nucleotides are TGTGCCAGCAGTTTCCACAGGGGGCTCTGGGTTGAAAAACTGTTTTTT. The encoded protein is CASSFHRGLWVEKLFF. V is TRBV27 and J is TRBJ1-4; 9 bases align to TRBD1. From germline, CDR1 is MNHEY and CDR2 SMNVEV (reference sequence). V dropped 3 bases and J dropped 7; count of bases not matched to a gene: 9. There are 16 residues in the CDR3.

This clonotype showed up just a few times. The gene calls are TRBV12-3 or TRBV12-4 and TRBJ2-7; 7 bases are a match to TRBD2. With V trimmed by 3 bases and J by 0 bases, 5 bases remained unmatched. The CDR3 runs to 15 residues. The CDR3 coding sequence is TGTGCCAGCAGTTTTCGGCGGGGGAGCTCCTACGAGCAGTACTTC. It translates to CASSFRRGSSYEQYF.

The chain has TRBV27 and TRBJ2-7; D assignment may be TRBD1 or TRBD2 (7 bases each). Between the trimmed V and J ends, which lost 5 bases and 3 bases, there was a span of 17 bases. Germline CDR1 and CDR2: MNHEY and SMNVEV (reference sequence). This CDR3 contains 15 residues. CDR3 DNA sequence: TGTGCCAGCAGTCATGGGGCAGGGGGGGACTACGAGCAGTACTTC. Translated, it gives CASSHGAGGDYEQYF.

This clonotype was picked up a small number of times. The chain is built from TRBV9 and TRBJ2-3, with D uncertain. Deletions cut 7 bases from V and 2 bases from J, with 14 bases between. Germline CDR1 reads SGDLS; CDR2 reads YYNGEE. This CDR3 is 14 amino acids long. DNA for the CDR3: TGTGCCAGCGGCGGCCCTACCGTCACAGATACGCAGTATTTT. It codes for CASGGPTVTDTQYF.

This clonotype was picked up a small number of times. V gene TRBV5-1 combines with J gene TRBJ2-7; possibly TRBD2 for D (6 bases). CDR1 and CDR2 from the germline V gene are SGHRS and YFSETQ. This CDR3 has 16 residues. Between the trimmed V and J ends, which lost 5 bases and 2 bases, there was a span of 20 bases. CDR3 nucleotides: TGCGCCAGCAGGACCGAGAACGGGAGTCGCCCCTACGAGCAGTACTTC. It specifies CASRTENGSRPYEQYF.

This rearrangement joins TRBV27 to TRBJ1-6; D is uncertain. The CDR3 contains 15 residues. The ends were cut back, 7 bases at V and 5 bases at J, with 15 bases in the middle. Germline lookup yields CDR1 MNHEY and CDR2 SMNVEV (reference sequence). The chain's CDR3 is CASTLMGYDNSPLHF. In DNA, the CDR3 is TGTGCCAGCACCCTAATGGGGTACGATAATTCACCCCTCCACTTT.

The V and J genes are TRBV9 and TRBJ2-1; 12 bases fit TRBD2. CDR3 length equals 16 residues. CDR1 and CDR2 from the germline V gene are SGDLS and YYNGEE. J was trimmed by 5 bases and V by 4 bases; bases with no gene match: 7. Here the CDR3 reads CASSPRTSGDDNEQFF. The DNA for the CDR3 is TGTGCCAGCAGCCCCCGGACTAGCGGGGATGACAATGAGCAGTTCTTC.

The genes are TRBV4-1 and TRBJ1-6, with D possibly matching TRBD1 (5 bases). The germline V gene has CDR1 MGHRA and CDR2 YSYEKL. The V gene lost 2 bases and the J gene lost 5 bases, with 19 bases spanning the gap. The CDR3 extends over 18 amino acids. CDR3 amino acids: CASSQILARDWNNSPLHF. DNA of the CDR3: TGCGCCAGCAGCCAAATCCTCGCCCGGGACTGGAATAATTCACCCCTCCACTTT.

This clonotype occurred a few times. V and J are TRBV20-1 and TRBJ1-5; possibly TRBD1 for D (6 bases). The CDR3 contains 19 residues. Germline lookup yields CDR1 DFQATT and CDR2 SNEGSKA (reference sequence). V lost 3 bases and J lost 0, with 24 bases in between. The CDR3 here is CSASFPMGGWGDSNQPQHF. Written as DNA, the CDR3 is TGCAGTGCTAGTTTCCCTATGGGGGGCTGGGGAGATAGCAATCAGCCCCAGCATTTT.

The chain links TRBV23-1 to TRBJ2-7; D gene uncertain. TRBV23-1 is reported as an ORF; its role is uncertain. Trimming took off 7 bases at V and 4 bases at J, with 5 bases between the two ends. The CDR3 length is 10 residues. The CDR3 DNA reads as TGCGCCAGCATTCCGTACGAGCAGTACTTC. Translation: CASIPYEQYF.

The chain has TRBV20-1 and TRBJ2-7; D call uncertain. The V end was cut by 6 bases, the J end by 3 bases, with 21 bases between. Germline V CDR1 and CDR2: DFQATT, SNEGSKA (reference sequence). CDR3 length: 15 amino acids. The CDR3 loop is CSAPDGSHPLYEQYF. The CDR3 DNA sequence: TGCAGTGCCCCGGATGGGTCCCACCCTCTCTACGAGCAGTACTTC.

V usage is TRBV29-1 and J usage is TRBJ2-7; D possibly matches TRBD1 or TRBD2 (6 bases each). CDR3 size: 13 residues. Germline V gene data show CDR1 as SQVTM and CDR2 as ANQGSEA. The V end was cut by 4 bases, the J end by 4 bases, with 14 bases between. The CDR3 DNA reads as TGCAGCGTTGTGTCGGGGGCGGTTTACGAGCAGTACTTC. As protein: CSVVSGAVYEQYF.

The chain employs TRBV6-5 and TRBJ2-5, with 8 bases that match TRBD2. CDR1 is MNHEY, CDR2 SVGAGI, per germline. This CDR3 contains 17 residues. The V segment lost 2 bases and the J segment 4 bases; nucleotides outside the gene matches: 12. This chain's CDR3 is CASSYGGLAGTRETQYF. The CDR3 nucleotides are TGTGCCAGCAGTTACGGGGGCTTAGCGGGAACGAGAGAGACCCAGTACTTC.

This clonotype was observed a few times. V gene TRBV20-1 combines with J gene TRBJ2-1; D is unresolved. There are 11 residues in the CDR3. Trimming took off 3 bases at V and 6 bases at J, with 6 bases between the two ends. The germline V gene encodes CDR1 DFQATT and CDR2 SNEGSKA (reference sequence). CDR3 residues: CSARSTNEQFF. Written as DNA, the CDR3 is TGCAGTGCTAGGTCAACCAATGAGCAGTTCTTC.

The CDR3 DNA reads TGCAGTGCTAGAGCACAGGACAGGGGAAACATTCAGTACTTC. Its translation is CSARAQDRGNIQYF. V usage is TRBV20-1 and J usage is TRBJ2-4; 9 bases are a match to TRBD1. Germline loops: CDR1 DFQATT, CDR2 SNEGSKA (reference sequence). CDR3 length: 14 residues. The trim removed 1 base at V and 6 bases at J, leaving 4 bases unmatched.

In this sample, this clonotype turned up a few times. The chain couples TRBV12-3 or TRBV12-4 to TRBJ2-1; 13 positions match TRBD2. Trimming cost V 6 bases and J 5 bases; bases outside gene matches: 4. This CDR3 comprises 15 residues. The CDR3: CASRGTSGINNEQFF. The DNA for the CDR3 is TGTGCCAGCAGGGGGACTAGCGGGATAAACAATGAGCAGTTCTTC.